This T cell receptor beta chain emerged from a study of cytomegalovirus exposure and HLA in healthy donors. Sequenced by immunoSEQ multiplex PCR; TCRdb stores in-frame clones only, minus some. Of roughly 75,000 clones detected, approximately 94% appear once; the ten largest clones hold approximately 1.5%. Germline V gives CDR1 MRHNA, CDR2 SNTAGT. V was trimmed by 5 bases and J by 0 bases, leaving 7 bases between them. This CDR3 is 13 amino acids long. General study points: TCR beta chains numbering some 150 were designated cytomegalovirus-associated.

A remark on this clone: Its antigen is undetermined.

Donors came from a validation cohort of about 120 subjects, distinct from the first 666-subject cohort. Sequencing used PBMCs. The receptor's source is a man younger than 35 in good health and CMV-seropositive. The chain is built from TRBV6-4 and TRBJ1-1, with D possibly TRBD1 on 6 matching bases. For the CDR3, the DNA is TGTGCCAGCAGTTGGACAGTGAACACTGAAGCTTTCTTT. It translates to CASSWTVNTEAFF.